This record covers a single T cell receptor (beta chain). The antigen remains undetermined. The sample comes from a study of human thymus T cells. Resections from corrective heart surgery supplied the thymus tissue. Findings and limits, study-wide: Related reports documented highly overlapping thymic repertoires among unrelated individuals. Thymic and blood repertoires showed apparently biased V and J gene usage.

Assay used: immunoSEQ multiplex PCR; TCRdb lists only in-frame clones, some missing. The table includes about 130,000 clones, around 94% detected once. Germline CDR1 LNHNV, CDR2 YYDKDF (reference sequence). The CDR3 is 15 amino acids. Trimming removed 3 bases from V and 4 bases from J; junction bases left unmatched: 6. The sequence was obtained from a boy younger than two with a congenital heart defect but otherwise immunologically healthy. The J gene is TRBJ1-5, the V gene TRBV15; 7 nucleotides align to TRBD1. Sequenced material: thymus tissue. The CDR3, as DNA: TGTGCCACCAGCAGGAGGACAGGCCTAAATCAGCCCCAGCATTTT. Protein product: CATSRRTGLNQPQHF.